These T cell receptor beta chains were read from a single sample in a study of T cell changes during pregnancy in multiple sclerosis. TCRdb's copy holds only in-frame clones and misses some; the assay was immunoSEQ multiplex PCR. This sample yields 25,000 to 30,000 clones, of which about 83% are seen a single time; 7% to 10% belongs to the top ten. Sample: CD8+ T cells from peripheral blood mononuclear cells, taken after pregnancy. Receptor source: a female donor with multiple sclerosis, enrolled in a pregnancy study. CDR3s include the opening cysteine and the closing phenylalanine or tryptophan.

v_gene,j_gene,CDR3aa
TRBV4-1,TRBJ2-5,CASSPLSGLQRTQYF
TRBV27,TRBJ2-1,CASRTGPNEQFF
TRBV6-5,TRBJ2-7,CASSYSEGINEQYF
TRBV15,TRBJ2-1,CATKFPAGGYNEQFF
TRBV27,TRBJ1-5,CASSSWGDLSNQPQHF
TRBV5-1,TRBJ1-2,CASSLAGGVYGYTF
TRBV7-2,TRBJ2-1,CASSARLAGNYNEQFF
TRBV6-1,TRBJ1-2,CASSETLTGGFGYTF
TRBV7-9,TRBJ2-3,CASSSLAGVADTQYF
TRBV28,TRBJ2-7,CATIPQGVDSGREQYF
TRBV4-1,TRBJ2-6,CASSQEGSSGANVLTF
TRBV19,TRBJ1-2,CASSRAPIKGYTF
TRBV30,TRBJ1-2,CAWREQSEIRYGYTF